The clone carrying this TCR beta chain was seen a handful of times. The antigen remains unidentified. A minimum of 6.5 million PBMCs was isolated per sample. PCR was performed a second time for 7 to 11 cycles using a sample-barcoded 5' primer and a J-beta primer mix. Sequencing of every sample gave 2.5 million or more CDR3-containing paired-end reads. TCRdb re-analysed the 5' RACE reads in MiXCR, keeping a single row per CDR3 protein. The sample lists fewer than 900,000 distinct CDR3 sequences, around 36% occurring once. These data originate in a study of blood T cells in healthy people across ages. Broader study findings: Changes in expanded clonotypes were possibly confounded, as the CMV status of donors was unknown.

V was pared by 4 bases and J by 8 bases, with 24 bases between. CDR3 length equals 16 residues. From germline, CDR1 is SGHRS and CDR2 YFSETQ. This rearrangement joins TRBV5-1 to TRBJ1-2, with a tentative D call TRBD1 (5 bases). The material sequenced was blood. This clonotype originated in a man between 18 and 29 years old in good health. CDR3 nucleotide sequence: TGCGCCAGCAGCCACAGTGGGGCCGATAGCCGAGGAGGCTACACCTTC. It encodes CASSHSGADSRGGYTF.